The 24 T cell receptor beta chains given below trace back to one sample, sequenced in a study of CD8 T cells in Susac syndrome (dated by TCRdb to between 2019 and 2020). Libraries were prepared through the immunoSEQ multiplex PCR assay. RNA was extracted with the RNeasy kit and roughly 0.45 to 1 ug was reverse transcribed using random hexamers. TCRdb trimmed the raw reads at Q25, called clones with MiXCR and kept productive beta chains. Each CDR3 protein gets just one entry, which takes the most common genes and DNA from the rows behind it. Counted in this sample were around 190,000 distinct CDR3 sequences; 90% to 95% of them appeared once. The ten largest clones represent 0.12% of the sample. What was sequenced was CD4+ T cells from PBMCs. Receptor source: a human donor with Susac syndrome.

DNA for the CDR3: TGTGCCAGCAGTTTAGGGTCCCCCAATCAGCCCCAGCATTTT. Translating it yields CASSLGSPNQPQHF. The rearrangement links TRBV12-3 or TRBV12-4 to TRBJ1-5, with D hard to call. V lost 1 base, J lost 3 bases, and 7 bases lay in between. CDR3 length: 14 residues.

The chain links TRBV9 to TRBJ2-3, with TRBD2 matching 9 bases. Germline CDR1 and CDR2: SGDLS and YYNGEE. This CDR3 contains 16 residues. The V and J ends lost 0 bases and 4 bases, in that order; junction bases with no gene match: 6. In DNA form, the CDR3 reads TGTGCCAGCAGCGTAGAGCAAGCGGGGGGCGCAGATACGCAGTATTTT. This translates into CASSVEQAGGADTQYF.

V is TRBV20-1 and J is TRBJ2-1; D is undetermined. Trimming took 0 bases from V and 2 from J, leaving 8 bases between them. Germline V gives CDR1 DFQATT, CDR2 SNEGSKA (reference sequence). The CDR3 is 14 residues long. CDR3 coding DNA: TGCAGTGCTAGAGATCACAGCACCTACAATGAGCAGTTCTTC. Its protein is CSARDHSTYNEQFF.

The chain combines TRBV20-1 with TRBJ2-3, with 8 positions matching TRBD2. The V and J ends lost 0 bases and 5 bases, in that order; junction bases with no gene match: 7. Germline V lookup: CDR1 DFQATT, CDR2 SNEGSKA (reference sequence). CDR3 size: 15 residues. The CDR3 is CSARDLRGGGDTQYF. The DNA of the CDR3 is TGCAGTGCTAGAGATCTCCGGGGGGGCGGAGATACGCAGTATTTT.

The count of this clonotype is one. The V gene is TRBV5-6, the J gene TRBJ2-2; 10 nucleotides agree with TRBD2. Germline CDR1 reads SGHDT; CDR2 reads YYEEEE. This CDR3 has 16 amino acids. Unmatched junction bases numbered 5, after V lost 4 bases and J lost 2 bases. The CDR3 coding sequence is TGTGCCAGCAGCACCGGACTAGCGGCTAACACCGGGGAGCTGTTTTTT. Translation: CASSTGLAANTGELFF.

The rearrangement links TRBV5-1 to TRBJ2-1; 9 nucleotides match TRBD1. V gave up 3 bases and J gave up 3 bases; unmatched junction bases: 4. Germline V CDR1 and CDR2: SGHRS, YFSETQ. The CDR3 loop spans 15 amino acids. In nucleotides, the CDR3 is TGCGCCAGCAGCTCGCAGGGACAGGGCTACAATGAGCAGTTCTTC. Translated, it gives CASSSQGQGYNEQFF.

J is TRBJ2-7 and V is TRBV30, with D tentatively TRBD1 or TRBD2 (5 bases each). V lost 0 bases, J lost 1 base, and 13 bases lay in between. Per germline, CDR1 GTSNPN and CDR2 SVGIG (reference sequence). The CDR3 contains 15 residues. Here the CDR3 reads CAWSVHGAGSYEQYF. CDR3 DNA: TGTGCCTGGAGTGTACACGGGGCAGGGTCCTACGAGCAGTACTTC.

V gene TRBV25-1 combines with J gene TRBJ2-5, with unresolved D. CDR1 and CDR2 from the germline V gene are MGHDK and SYGVNS. The CDR3 has 10 residues. The V and J ends lost 6 bases and 13 bases respectively, with 12 bases between them. This CDR3 reads CASRPHKAYF. The CDR3 DNA reads TGTGCCAGCAGACCCCACAAGGCGTACTTC.

The chain carries TRBV20-1 and TRBJ2-1; TRBD1 agrees at 7 bases. The germline V gene has CDR1 DFQATT and CDR2 SNEGSKA (reference sequence). J was trimmed by 5 bases and V by 3 bases; bases with no gene match: 4. The CDR3 runs to 13 residues. The CDR3 reads CSASYDRDNEQFF. CDR3 in DNA: TGCAGTGCTAGTTACGACAGGGACAATGAGCAGTTCTTC.

This sequence joins TRBV5-5 and TRBJ1-5; no reliable D call. Germline CDR1 SGHKS, CDR2 YYEKEE (reference sequence). Trimming stripped 4 bases from V and 7 bases from J, with 15 bases between. The CDR3 totals 14 residues. CDR3 protein: CASSRAELIQPQHF. CDR3 nucleotides: TGTGCCAGCAGCCGTGCAGAATTAATACAGCCCCAGCATTTT.

The V call is TRBV7-3, the J call TRBJ2-5; the D gene is possibly TRBD1 (6 bases). V was clipped by 4 bases and J by 3 bases, with 15 bases between them. The CDR3 runs 15 residues. Germline V gene data show CDR1 as SGHTA and CDR2 as FQGTGA. The CDR3 nucleotides read TGTGCCAGCAGCTCGTTACGACAGGTAGAAGAGACCCAGTACTTC. It yields the protein CASSSLRQVEETQYF.

The chain carries TRBV9 and TRBJ1-1, with D unresolved. V was shortened by 2 bases and J by 0 bases, with 8 bases between the two germline ends. Germline values: CDR1 SGDLS, CDR2 YYNGEE. CDR3 length: 14 residues. The CDR3 DNA reads as TGTGCCAGCAGCGTTGATCGGATGAACACTGAAGCTTTCTTT. Protein sequence: CASSVDRMNTEAFF.

This rearrangement joins TRBV6-5 to TRBJ2-2; 8 positions match TRBD1. The CDR3 contains 14 residues. The germline gives CDR1 MNHEY, CDR2 SVGAGI. V lost 7 bases to trimming and J lost 6 bases; unmatched junction nucleotides: 7. The CDR3 DNA reads as TGTGCCAGCACCAAAGCAGGGGGCCCCGGGGAGCTGTTTTTT. This translates into CASTKAGGPGELFF.

This clonotype was seen only once. The chain carries TRBV4-1 and TRBJ1-1, with 8 bases aligning to TRBD1. The CDR3 is made up of 16 amino acids. V shed 0 bases and J 1 base; nucleotides not matched to a gene: 4. Per the germline V gene, CDR1 is MGHRA and CDR2 is YSYEKL. The CDR3 DNA sequence: TGCGCCAGCAGCCAAGATCTGGACAGGGCGAACACTGAAGCTTTCTTT. Amino acid sequence: CASSQDLDRANTEAFF.

The chain is built from TRBV5-4 and TRBJ2-1, with a weak D call TRBD1 (6 bases). Looked up from germline, CDR1 is SGHNT and CDR2 is YYREEE (reference sequence). This CDR3 contains 13 residues. The V end lost 3 bases, the J end lost 8 bases, and 12 bases lay between the germline ends. This CDR3 is CASSSGQSDEQFF. In nucleotides, the CDR3 is TGTGCCAGCAGCTCCGGACAGTCGGATGAGCAGTTCTTC. Filled out from reference TRBV5-4 and TRBJ2-1, the complete variable domain reads ETGVTQSPTHLIKTRGQQVTLRCSSQSGHNTVSWYQQALGQGPQFIFQYYREEENGRGNFPPRFSGLQFPNYSSELNVNALELDDSALYLCASSSGQSDEQFFGPGTRLTVL.

This chain uses TRBV3-1 with TRBJ1-6; 7 nucleotides align to TRBD1. Germline V lookup: CDR1 LGHDT, CDR2 YNNKEL (reference sequence). V was clipped by 4 bases and J by 11 bases; unmatched bases: 11. This CDR3 spans 15 amino acids. The CDR3 bases are TGTGCCAGCAGCCCTTCGACAGGGACGGGTACACCCCTCCACTTT. Amino acids: CASSPSTGTGTPLHF.

The V gene is TRBV2, the J gene TRBJ1-2; TRBD1 agrees at 10 bases. V lost 6 bases to trimming and J lost 2 bases; unmatched junction nucleotides: 9. The CDR3 runs to 16 residues. From germline, CDR1 is SNHLY and CDR2 FYNNEI. Here the CDR3 reads CASRRDLGQGNYGYTF. DNA of the CDR3: TGTGCCAGCAGGAGGGATTTGGGACAGGGGAACTATGGCTACACCTTC.

The chain has TRBV5-1 and TRBJ2-5, with unresolved D. The CDR3 has 15 residues. Germline V CDR1 and CDR2: SGHRS, YFSETQ. Trimming took 0 bases from V and 3 from J, leaving 12 bases between them. The CDR3 DNA follows: TGCGCCAGCAGCTTGGTTGCCCTCCAAGAAGAGACCCAGTACTTC. Translation gives CASSLVALQEETQYF.

The chain has TRBV6-2 or TRBV6-3 and TRBJ2-1, with D possibly TRBD1 on 6 matching bases. The CDR3 spans 17 residues. Germline CDR1 and CDR2: MNHEY and SVGEGT. The V end was cut by 5 bases, the J end by 1 base, with 18 bases between. In nucleotides, the CDR3 is TGTGCCAGCAGTCGACGTACAGAGGGGGAGTCCTACAATGAGCAGTTCTTC. Its translation is CASSRRTEGESYNEQFF.

The chain is built from TRBV24-1 and TRBJ2-3, with 10 bases fitting TRBD2. The germline CDR1 and CDR2 sequences are KGHDR and SFDVKD. The CDR3 is 16 residues long. V was clipped by 4 bases and J by 0 bases; unmatched bases: 3. The CDR3 bases are TGTGCCACCAGTGACCCTAGCGGGGGAAGCACAGATACGCAGTATTTT. This encodes CATSDPSGGSTDTQYF.

This clonotype was seen once. The J gene is TRBJ2-5, the V gene TRBV20-1; the match to TRBD1 covers 11 bases. Germline V CDR1 and CDR2: DFQATT, SNEGSKA (reference sequence). With V trimmed by 3 bases and J by 2 bases, 5 bases remained unmatched. The CDR3 covers 15 residues. The CDR3 reads CSARNRDRGQETQYF. CDR3 coding DNA: TGCAGTGCTAGGAACCGGGACAGGGGGCAAGAGACCCAGTACTTC.

V usage is TRBV5-4 and J usage is TRBJ1-1; D is undetermined. This CDR3 is built from 15 residues. Trimming left V 3 bases short and J 8 bases short, with 20 bases between. CDR1 and CDR2 (germline): SGHNT, YYREEE (reference sequence). CDR3 DNA sequence: TGTGCCAGCAGCTCCCGGACCTCAGCGAGGTCGGAAGCTTTCTTT. This sequence encodes CASSSRTSARSEAFF. Full variable domain (rest looked up from reference TRBV5-4 and TRBJ1-1): ETGVTQSPTHLIKTRGQQVTLRCSSQSGHNTVSWYQQALGQGPQFIFQYYREEENGRGNFPPRFSGLQFPNYSSELNVNALELDDSALYLCASSSRTSARSEAFFGQGTRLTVV.

V gene TRBV29-1 combines with J gene TRBJ1-1; 8 bases match TRBD1. Germline CDR1 reads SQVTM; CDR2 reads ANQGSEA. This CDR3 has 15 residues. V trimming: 4 bases; J trimming: 3 bases; junction bases outside the gene matches: 10. CDR3 sequence: CSVVVAGGIHTEAFF. Here the CDR3 DNA reads TGCAGCGTTGTTGTGGCAGGGGGCATCCACACTGAAGCTTTCTTT.

The chain is built from TRBV2 and TRBJ2-3; D unresolved. The CDR3 loop spans 11 amino acids. Germline V gene data show CDR1 as SNHLY and CDR2 as FYNNEI. Trimming shortened V by 1 base and J by 9 bases, and 5 bases separated the two germline ends. This CDR3 reads CASSEDGTQYF. Written as DNA, the CDR3 is TGTGCCAGCAGTGAAGACGGAACGCAGTATTTT.